The 3 T cell receptor beta chains presented below share a single source sample, sequenced in a study of cytomegalovirus exposure and HLA in healthy donors. PCR involved 60 Vbeta and 13 Jbeta primers. Clones were sequenced by immunoSEQ multiplex PCR, and TCRdb holds only the in-frame ones, with some missing. The table has 110,000 or so clones, approximately 8% seen once. Source material: PBMCs. The receptors originated from a middle-aged woman in good health and CMV-seropositive.

The rearrangement links TRBV5-4 to TRBJ2-1, with 9 nucleotides matching TRBD2. The germline V gene encodes CDR1 SGHNT and CDR2 YYREEE (reference sequence). V lost 6 bases, J lost 5 bases, and 9 bases stayed unmatched. This CDR3 is built from 15 residues. CDR3 coding DNA: TGTGCCAGCATCCCCGGGCGGGGGGGAAACAATGAGCAGTTCTTC. Protein product: CASIPGRGGNNEQFF.

The chain joins TRBV28 to TRBJ2-1; D is perhaps TRBD2 (7 bases). V was trimmed by 1 base and J by 6 bases, leaving 10 bases between them. The CDR3 sequence is 14 residues long. Germline V gives CDR1 MDHEN, CDR2 SYDVKM. CDR3 in amino acids: CASSLFGGANEQFF. CDR3 coding DNA: TGTGCCAGCAGTTTATTTGGGGGGGCCAATGAGCAGTTCTTC.

This clone has more than one count but fewer than ten. The V and J genes are TRBV7-9 and TRBJ1-2, with 9 nucleotides matching TRBD1. V gave up 5 bases and J gave up 3 bases; unmatched junction bases: 7. In germline, CDR1 is SEHNR, CDR2 FQNEAQ (reference sequence). The CDR3 is 15 amino acids. The CDR3 here is CASSETGGVHYGYTF. DNA for the CDR3: TGTGCCAGCAGCGAAACAGGGGGCGTTCACTATGGCTACACCTTC.